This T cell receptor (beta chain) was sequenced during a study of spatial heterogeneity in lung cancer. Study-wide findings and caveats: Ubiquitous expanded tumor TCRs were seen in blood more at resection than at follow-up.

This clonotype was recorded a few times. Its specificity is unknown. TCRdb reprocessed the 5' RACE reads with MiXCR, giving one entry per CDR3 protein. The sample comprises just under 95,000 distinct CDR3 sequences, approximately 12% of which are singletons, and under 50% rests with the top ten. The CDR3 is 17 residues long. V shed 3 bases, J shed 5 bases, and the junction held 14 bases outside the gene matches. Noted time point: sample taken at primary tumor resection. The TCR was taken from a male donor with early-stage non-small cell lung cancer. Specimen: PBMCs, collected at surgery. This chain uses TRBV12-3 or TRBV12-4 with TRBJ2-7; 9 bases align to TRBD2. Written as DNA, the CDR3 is TGTGCCAGCAGTTTCGCTAGCGGGGACGCGGGGGGCCACGAGCAGTACTTC. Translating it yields CASSFASGDAGGHEQYF.